What follows is one TCR beta chain and its context. Its antigen is still unknown. The treatment denotes: roughly 11-day PBMC culture with coronavirus spike peptide pools or control peptides (ViraFEST assay). Positive SARS-CoV-2 PCR tests in convalescent patients dated from March to December 2020, pre-Alpha, Beta and Delta. This CDR3 is 15 amino acids long. V gave up 3 bases and J gave up 3 bases; unmatched junction bases: 8. Germline assignment: CDR1 SGHTA and CDR2 FQGNSA. Sequencing of cultured CD4+ T cell DNA used the Oncomine TCR Beta short-read assay. A single record per CDR3 protein comes from TCRdb applying MiXCR to the PCR reads. The sample lists about 20,000 distinct CDR3 sequences; roughly 51% were seen once. These data belong to a study of vaccination and CD4 T cells after COVID-19.

The receptor was derived from a human donor who had recovered from COVID-19. Sequencing was done on a sample of CD4+ T cells from blood, cultured in vitro. The chain uses TRBV7-2 and TRBJ2-7; 7 nucleotides line up with TRBD1. The CDR3 DNA reads as TGTGCCAGCAGCTTGGTTCCGGGACAGAACTACGAGCAGTACTTC. It encodes CASSLVPGQNYEQYF.